A selection of T cell receptor beta chains follows, all from one sample in a study. Via MiXCR, TCRdb re-called the RT-PCR reads, giving one row per CDR3 protein. The data contain about 680,000 distinct CDR3 sequences, more than 13% of them singletons. The sample comprised memory CD4+ T cells from blood. These receptors came from a female donor in good health, serving as a healthy control. Both conserved end residues are part of each CDR3. The D gene is left open where the match is weak. Clone size is given for some rows only: seen once, a few or many times, or a class if the clone is expanded.

clone size: few; D gene: TRBD1; V gene: TRBV10-3; J gene: TRBJ2-3; CDR3 protein: CAISRGQGGADTQYF; CDR3 DNA: TGTGCCATCAGTCGAGGACAGGGAGGAGCAGATACGCAGTATTTT
clone size: NA; D gene: TRBD2; V gene: TRBV11-2; J gene: TRBJ2-3; CDR3 protein: CASSLIGLVTDTQYF; CDR3 DNA: TGTGCCAGCAGCTTAATTGGACTAGTGACAGATACGCAGTATTTT
clone size: few; D gene: NA; V gene: TRBV20-1; J gene: TRBJ2-5; CDR3 protein: CSARDWGGTQYF; CDR3 DNA: TGCAGTGCTAGAGATTGGGGCGGGACCCAGTACTTC
clone size: few; D gene: NA; V gene: TRBV5-1; J gene: TRBJ2-5; CDR3 protein: CASSSLTGAEETQYF; CDR3 DNA: TGCGCCAGCAGCTCATTGACTGGAGCGGAGGAGACCCAGTACTTC
clone size: few; D gene: TRBD2; V gene: TRBV7-9; J gene: TRBJ2-3; CDR3 protein: CASSSTSPADTQYF; CDR3 DNA: TGTGCCAGCAGCTCGACTAGCCCCGCGGATACGCAGTATTTT
clone size: NA; D gene: NA; V gene: TRBV5-4; J gene: TRBJ1-3; CDR3 protein: CASSLGGPSSGNTIYF; CDR3 DNA: TGTGCCAGCAGCCTGGGGGGGCCAAGCTCTGGAAACACCATATATTTT
clone size: NA; D gene: NA; V gene: TRBV20-1; J gene: TRBJ1-4; CDR3 protein: CSANPQGRVGEKLFF; CDR3 DNA: TGCAGTGCTAACCCACAGGGTAGGGTTGGTGAAAAACTGTTTTTT
clone size: few; D gene: NA; V gene: TRBV7-9; J gene: TRBJ2-2; CDR3 protein: CASSPPRRAGELFF; CDR3 DNA: TGTGCCAGCAGCCCACCTCGGAGGGCCGGGGAGCTGTTTTTT
clone size: few; D gene: NA; V gene: TRBV20-1; J gene: TRBJ2-7; CDR3 protein: CSGRSRVATYEQYF; CDR3 DNA: TGCAGTGGGCGGTCCAGGGTCGCAACCTACGAGCAGTACTTC
clone size: few; D gene: NA; V gene: TRBV7-9; J gene: TRBJ1-1; CDR3 protein: CASSLGVVVSEAFF; CDR3 DNA: TGTGCCAGCAGCCTAGGGGTTGTGGTCTCGGAAGCTTTCTTT
clone size: few; D gene: NA; V gene: TRBV12-3/TRBV12-4; J gene: TRBJ2-2; CDR3 protein: CASSLAIAGELFF; CDR3 DNA: TGTGCCAGCAGTTTAGCGATTGCCGGGGAGCTGTTTTTT
clone size: many; D gene: NA; V gene: TRBV12-3/TRBV12-4; J gene: TRBJ2-1; CDR3 protein: CASSPAGTADNEQFF; CDR3 DNA: TGTGCCAGCAGCCCCGCCGGGACTGCAGACAATGAGCAGTTCTTC
clone size: many; D gene: NA; V gene: TRBV5-1; J gene: TRBJ2-1; CDR3 protein: CASSRRGATYNEQFF; CDR3 DNA: TGCGCCAGCAGCCGACGGGGGGCTACCTACAATGAGCAGTTCTTC
clone size: many; D gene: NA; V gene: TRBV7-2; J gene: TRBJ2-5; CDR3 protein: CASSSYQETQYF; CDR3 DNA: TGTGCCAGCAGCTCCTACCAAGAGACCCAGTACTTC
clone size: few; D gene: NA; V gene: TRBV9; J gene: TRBJ2-6; CDR3 protein: CASSVYEDPGANVLTF; CDR3 DNA: TGTGCCAGCAGCGTATATGAGGACCCTGGGGCCAACGTCCTGACTTTC
clone size: NA; D gene: NA; V gene: TRBV18; J gene: TRBJ2-7; CDR3 protein: CASSPPGTGYEQYF; CDR3 DNA: TGTGCCAGCTCACCGCCGGGAACCGGCTACGAGCAGTACTTC
clone size: few; D gene: NA; V gene: TRBV5-6; J gene: TRBJ1-3; CDR3 protein: CASSLAFHTIYF; CDR3 DNA: TGTGCCAGCAGCTTGGCGTTCCACACCATATATTTT
clone size: few; D gene: TRBD2; V gene: TRBV4-3; J gene: TRBJ2-1; CDR3 protein: CASSHMGGGLAGERSYNEQFF; CDR3 DNA: TGCGCCAGCAGCCATATGGGAGGGGGACTAGCGGGAGAGCGGTCCTACAATGAGCAGTTCTTC
clone size: few; D gene: NA; V gene: TRBV5-5; J gene: TRBJ2-7; CDR3 protein: CASSLDHTSSYEQYF; CDR3 DNA: TGTGCCAGCAGCTTGGACCATACGAGCTCCTACGAGCAGTACTTC
clone size: NA; D gene: TRBD2; V gene: TRBV9; J gene: TRBJ2-5; CDR3 protein: CASSQILAGPQETQYF; CDR3 DNA: TGTGCCAGCAGCCAGATTCTAGCGGGGCCACAAGAGACCCAGTACTTC
clone size: many; D gene: NA; V gene: TRBV20-1; J gene: TRBJ2-3; CDR3 protein: CSAKRPGGSTDTQYF; CDR3 DNA: TGCAGTGCTAAGAGGCCAGGTGGGAGCACAGATACGCAGTATTTT
clone size: many; D gene: NA; V gene: TRBV5-5; J gene: TRBJ2-7; CDR3 protein: CASSLDLRPGEQYF; CDR3 DNA: TGTGCCAGCAGCTTGGATCTCAGACCCGGCGAGCAGTACTTC
clone size: few; D gene: NA; V gene: TRBV6-1; J gene: TRBJ2-5; CDR3 protein: CASSLTRDQTQYF; CDR3 DNA: TGTGCCAGCAGTTTGACTAGAGATCAAACCCAGTACTTC
clone size: NA; D gene: NA; V gene: TRBV5-6; J gene: TRBJ1-5; CDR3 protein: CASSRRGDQPQHF; CDR3 DNA: TGTGCCAGCAGCCGACGGGGGGATCAGCCCCAGCATTTT
clone size: NA; D gene: NA; V gene: TRBV7-9; J gene: TRBJ2-2; CDR3 protein: CASSLVTDTGELFF; CDR3 DNA: TGTGCCAGCAGCTTAGTGACAGACACCGGGGAGCTGTTTTTT
clone size: NA; D gene: NA; V gene: TRBV7-2; J gene: TRBJ2-5; CDR3 protein: CASTRGARETQYF; CDR3 DNA: TGTGCCAGCACCCGGGGAGCGAGGGAGACCCAGTACTTC
clone size: NA; D gene: TRBD1; V gene: TRBV5-1; J gene: TRBJ1-4; CDR3 protein: CASSLDTGGSEKLFF; CDR3 DNA: TGCGCCAGCAGCTTGGATACAGGGGGGAGTGAAAAACTGTTTTTT
clone size: NA; D gene: TRBD2; V gene: TRBV24-1; J gene: TRBJ2-2; CDR3 protein: CATKAGLETGELFF; CDR3 DNA: TGTGCCACCAAGGCGGGACTAGAGACCGGGGAGCTGTTTTTT
clone size: many; D gene: TRBD2; V gene: TRBV7-2; J gene: TRBJ2-1; CDR3 protein: CASSLASGGAGYNEQFF; CDR3 DNA: TGTGCCAGCAGCTTAGCTAGCGGGGGGGCTGGCTACAATGAGCAGTTCTTC
clone size: many; D gene: NA; V gene: TRBV20-1; J gene: TRBJ2-3; CDR3 protein: CSASNSDDADTQYF; CDR3 DNA: TGCAGTGCTAGTAATAGCGACGATGCAGATACGCAGTATTTT
clone size: many; D gene: NA; V gene: TRBV5-6; J gene: TRBJ1-1; CDR3 protein: CASSLVDTEAFF; CDR3 DNA: TGTGCCAGCAGCTTGGTTGACACTGAAGCTTTCTTT
clone size: many; D gene: NA; V gene: TRBV20-1; J gene: TRBJ1-2; CDR3 protein: CSAVQNNYGYTF; CDR3 DNA: TGCAGTGCGGTACAGAATAACTATGGCTACACCTTC
clone size: few; D gene: NA; V gene: TRBV4-2; J gene: TRBJ1-2; CDR3 protein: CASSQGSGQTYGYTF; CDR3 DNA: TGTGCCAGCAGCCAAGGTTCCGGACAGACCTATGGCTACACCTTC
clone size: many; D gene: TRBD2; V gene: TRBV6-5; J gene: TRBJ2-7; CDR3 protein: CASSYARPSGRHEQYF; CDR3 DNA: TGTGCCAGCAGTTACGCAAGGCCTAGCGGGAGACACGAGCAGTACTTC
clone size: few; D gene: NA; V gene: TRBV7-9; J gene: TRBJ2-3; CDR3 protein: CARGAGPNRDADTQYF; CDR3 DNA: TGTGCCCGCGGGGCAGGCCCGAACAGGGATGCAGATACGCAGTATTTT
clone size: NA; D gene: NA; V gene: TRBV14; J gene: TRBJ2-1; CDR3 protein: CASSHLAGGHNEQFF; CDR3 DNA: TGTGCCAGCAGCCACCTAGCCGGAGGGCATAATGAGCAGTTCTTC